This T cell receptor (beta chain) was obtained from a study of blood T cell repertoires in COVID-19. Overall study context: Spain, Italy and the United States supplied samples that represented acute and convalescent COVID-19. In each case, the material was cDNA or gDNA derived from T cells, B-cell-depleted T cells, or PBMCs.

This CDR3 contains 14 residues. CDR1 is LGHDT and CDR2 is YNNKEL in the germline V gene (reference sequence). With 4 bases clipped from V and 2 bases from J, the junction kept 4 bases outside the gene matches. Authors' analysis steps: Reference gene primer amplification gave estimated nucleated cell counts. Clones were sequenced by immunoSEQ multiplex PCR, and TCRdb holds only the in-frame ones, with some missing. V, J and clone size were drawn from that table, and D and trimming were deduced from the DNA. The data show approximately 300,000 clones, with around 89% seen just once and under 1.1% held by the top ten.

Specimen: peripheral blood. The clonotype was recovered from a woman in her 40s with COVID-19, enrolled during active disease. The rearrangement links TRBV3-1 (or the pseudogene TRBV3-2) to TRBJ2-7; TRBD1 matches 8 bases. CDR3 loop: CASSPTGVPYEQYF. Written as DNA, the CDR3 is TGTGCCAGCAGCCCGACAGGGGTTCCCTACGAGCAGTACTTC.